The entry that follows covers one TCR beta chain sequence. Its antigen is unknown. Germline CDR1 and CDR2: SGHRS and YFSETQ. V was clipped by 5 bases and J by 2 bases; unmatched bases: 5. The CDR3 is made up of 15 amino acids. The sample comes from a study of long-term antiretroviral therapy in people with HIV. At the level of the study: The oldest samples precede the 2015 immediate-ART recommendation by about a decade. Study-level points and caveats: HIV repertoires had narrower CDR3 length ranges than controls.

Survey-level resolution applied to immunoSEQ assay v3.0. Measured with immunoSEQ multiplex PCR; TCRdb has only the in-frame clones, and not every one. This table has around 25,000 clones, around four fifths appearing once. This sequence originates from a man aged 18 to 35 with HIV. The rearrangement links TRBV5-1 to TRBJ2-2; 8 bases agree with TRBD2. This material consisted of unsorted PBMCs, taken 3 years after starting antiretroviral therapy. This chain's CDR3 is CASSYGTSNTGELFF. DNA of the CDR3: TGCGCCAGCAGTTACGGGACTAGTAACACCGGGGAGCTGTTTTTT.